This is a list of T cell receptor beta chains from one sample in a study of T cell repertoires in cytomegalovirus infection. In TCRdb, the reads were re-called with MiXCR into one record per CDR3 protein. The repertoire has 380,000 or so distinct CDR3 sequences, about 35% of them found once; the top ten carry roughly 12%. Their cognate antigens are unknown. The specimen comprised cultured PBMCs, sampled from culture after CMV antigen stimulation. These receptor sequences come from a human donor in good health (CMV status not recorded). Some clones in this sample may be carry-over from other donors' samples. The CDR3 runs from the conserved cysteine through the conserved F or W. Each record gives: CDR3 DNA, CDR3 protein, J gene, clone size, V gene, D gene. A D gene is named only where the DNA matches it firmly. Size is stated for part of the rows, as once, few or many counts, or as a class when the clone is expanded.

cdr3_nt: TGTGCCAGCAGCCGCGTCCGTCGGGAAGGAAGGACTGAAGCTTTCTTT
cdr3_aa: CASSRVRREGRTEAFF
j_call: TRBJ1-1
clone_size: few
v_call: TRBV7-8
d_call: .

cdr3_nt: TGTGCCAGCAGCTTAGCGGGACAGAATGAGCAGTTCTTC
cdr3_aa: CASSLAGQNEQFF
j_call: TRBJ2-1
clone_size: .
v_call: TRBV7-6
d_call: TRBD1

cdr3_nt: TGTGCCAGCAGCCGTTCAGGCGGGAATGAAGCTTTCTTT
cdr3_aa: CASSRSGGNEAFF
j_call: TRBJ1-1
clone_size: .
v_call: TRBV7-9
d_call: .

cdr3_nt: TGTGCCTTTCGGGACGGAGGGCGGTATGGCTACACCTTC
cdr3_aa: CAFRDGGRYGYTF
j_call: TRBJ1-2
clone_size: .
v_call: TRBV10-3
d_call: .

cdr3_nt: TGTGCCAGCAGTCCTGTTCCGGGCCCGGGGGGCTACACCTTC
cdr3_aa: CASSPVPGPGGYTF
j_call: TRBJ1-2
clone_size: few
v_call: TRBV6-2/TRBV6-3
d_call: .

cdr3_nt: TGTGCCAGCAGCTTAGAGGCTCGGGGGACCGGGGAGCTGTTTTTT
cdr3_aa: CASSLEARGTGELFF
j_call: TRBJ2-2
clone_size: .
v_call: TRBV7-8
d_call: .

cdr3_nt: TGTGCCAGCAGCCACGCCCGACTAGCAGCTAAGGATGAGCAGTTCTTC
cdr3_aa: CASSHARLAAKDEQFF
j_call: TRBJ2-1
clone_size: .
v_call: TRBV3-1
d_call: TRBD2

cdr3_nt: TGTGCCAGCAGTCCGGACTCCGCCCTCGAGCAGTACTTC
cdr3_aa: CASSPDSALEQYF
j_call: TRBJ2-7
clone_size: .
v_call: TRBV7-3
d_call: .

cdr3_nt: TGTGCCAGCTCACCAGGCAATAGACTCGCCGGCAATGAGCAGTTCTTC
cdr3_aa: CASSPGNRLAGNEQFF
j_call: TRBJ2-1
clone_size: many
v_call: TRBV18
d_call: .

cdr3_nt: TGCGCCAGCAGCCAAGATTACCGGGTAGACTACTCCTACGAGCAGTACTTC
cdr3_aa: CASSQDYRVDYSYEQYF
j_call: TRBJ2-7
clone_size: few
v_call: TRBV4-3
d_call: .

cdr3_nt: TGTGCCAGCACCGATTCTAGCGGGCCGGACACCGGGGAGCTGTTTTTT
cdr3_aa: CASTDSSGPDTGELFF
j_call: TRBJ2-2
clone_size: .
v_call: TRBV6-5
d_call: TRBD2

cdr3_nt: TGTGCCAGCAGTAACGTCGGAGAGACCCAGTACTTC
cdr3_aa: CASSNVGETQYF
j_call: TRBJ2-5
clone_size: few
v_call: TRBV28
d_call: .

cdr3_nt: TGTGCCACCAGCGGGCACAGGGAAGCATCTGAAGCTTTCTTT
cdr3_aa: CATSGHREASEAFF
j_call: TRBJ1-1
clone_size: few
v_call: TRBV15
d_call: .

cdr3_nt: TGTGCCAGCAGCTTATTCAGAACTAGCGGGAGGGCCGGTGAGCAGTACTTC
cdr3_aa: CASSLFRTSGRAGEQYF
j_call: TRBJ2-7
clone_size: many
v_call: TRBV7-8
d_call: TRBD2

cdr3_nt: TGTGCCAGCAGCCAGACGGGATCCGCGGGAGAGACCCAGTACTTC
cdr3_aa: CASSQTGSAGETQYF
j_call: TRBJ2-5
clone_size: .
v_call: TRBV3-1
d_call: .

cdr3_nt: TGTGCCAGTGGAGGGTTCAATCAGCCCCAGCATTTT
cdr3_aa: CASGGFNQPQHF
j_call: TRBJ1-5
clone_size: .
v_call: TRBV7-2
d_call: .

cdr3_nt: TGTGCCAGCAGTTACTCGAGTGGGGTCTACAATGAGCAGTTCTTC
cdr3_aa: CASSYSSGVYNEQFF
j_call: TRBJ2-1
clone_size: .
v_call: TRBV6-2/TRBV6-3
d_call: .

cdr3_nt: TGTGCCAGCAGCTTAGCCCTACAAGAGACCCAGTACTTC
cdr3_aa: CASSLALQETQYF
j_call: TRBJ2-5
clone_size: many
v_call: TRBV7-2
d_call: .

cdr3_nt: TGTGCCAGCAGCTCGGTCCGGAATGAGCAGTTCTTC
cdr3_aa: CASSSVRNEQFF
j_call: TRBJ2-1
clone_size: .
v_call: TRBV11-1
d_call: .

cdr3_nt: TGTGCCAGCAGCCCCTCGGGGGAAAGCTATGGCTACACCTTC
cdr3_aa: CASSPSGESYGYTF
j_call: TRBJ1-2
clone_size: few
v_call: TRBV7-9
d_call: .

cdr3_nt: TGTGCCAGCAGACGGACTAGCGGGAGCCCTCCTTTCTACAATGAGCAGTTCTTC
cdr3_aa: CASRRTSGSPPFYNEQFF
j_call: TRBJ2-1
clone_size: .
v_call: TRBV6-2/TRBV6-3
d_call: TRBD2

cdr3_nt: TGTGCCAGCAGCTTAGCACTCAGCTCAGGAAACACCATATATTTT
cdr3_aa: CASSLALSSGNTIYF
j_call: TRBJ1-3
clone_size: .
v_call: TRBV7-2
d_call: .

cdr3_nt: TGTGCCAGCAGCTTATTAGCGGGTTTCACCGGGGAGCTGTTTTTT
cdr3_aa: CASSLLAGFTGELFF
j_call: TRBJ2-2
clone_size: .
v_call: TRBV11-2
d_call: TRBD2

cdr3_nt: TGTGCCTGGCTCACAGGGACCTACGAGCAGTACTTC
cdr3_aa: CAWLTGTYEQYF
j_call: TRBJ2-7
clone_size: once
v_call: TRBV30
d_call: .

cdr3_nt: TGTGCCAGCAGCCCTAGTCGGGGCGCGGTTGAAAAACTGTTTTTT
cdr3_aa: CASSPSRGAVEKLFF
j_call: TRBJ1-4
clone_size: few
v_call: TRBV7-2
d_call: .

cdr3_nt: TGTGCCAGCAGTTTATCAGGTTGGGGCACTGAAGCTTTCTTT
cdr3_aa: CASSLSGWGTEAFF
j_call: TRBJ1-1
clone_size: .
v_call: TRBV12-3/TRBV12-4
d_call: .

cdr3_nt: TGTGCCAGCAGTAGCCATCTGGCCGGGGCCAACGTCCTGACTTTC
cdr3_aa: CASSSHLAGANVLTF
j_call: TRBJ2-6
clone_size: once
v_call: TRBV6-2/TRBV6-3
d_call: .

cdr3_nt: TGTGCCAGCAGCCAGGGACAGGAGTATGGCTACACCTTC
cdr3_aa: CASSQGQEYGYTF
j_call: TRBJ1-2
clone_size: .
v_call: TRBV7-2
d_call: TRBD1

cdr3_nt: TGTGCCAGCAGCTTGGAGGGACAGGGCTTGACCGGGGAGCTGTTTTTT
cdr3_aa: CASSLEGQGLTGELFF
j_call: TRBJ2-2
clone_size: .
v_call: TRBV5-4
d_call: TRBD1

cdr3_nt: TGCAGTGCTAACCCCCGAAGACAGGATACGCAGTATTTT
cdr3_aa: CSANPRRQDTQYF
j_call: TRBJ2-3
clone_size: .
v_call: TRBV20-1
d_call: .

cdr3_nt: TGCAGTGCTGGTGGTCGCGGCCCCTATAATTCACCCCTCCACTTT
cdr3_aa: CSAGGRGPYNSPLHF
j_call: TRBJ1-6
clone_size: .
v_call: TRBV20-1
d_call: .

cdr3_nt: TGCGCCAGCAGCTCCTTGCCTCGGACTAGCGGATACAATGAGCAGTTCTTC
cdr3_aa: CASSSLPRTSGYNEQFF
j_call: TRBJ2-1
clone_size: .
v_call: TRBV5-1
d_call: TRBD2

cdr3_nt: TGTGCCAGCAGCTTATTGGCGGGAGGTGGCACAGATACGCAGTATTTT
cdr3_aa: CASSLLAGGGTDTQYF
j_call: TRBJ2-3
clone_size: once
v_call: TRBV7-2
d_call: TRBD2

cdr3_nt: TGCGCCAGCAGCCAAGTAAACAGGGGGGACTATGGCTACACCTTC
cdr3_aa: CASSQVNRGDYGYTF
j_call: TRBJ1-2
clone_size: .
v_call: TRBV4-3
d_call: TRBD1

cdr3_nt: TGTGCCAGCAGCCAGGAGGTGGGGGCGCAGTGGCCGCAGTACTTC
cdr3_aa: CASSQEVGAQWPQYF
j_call: TRBJ2-7
clone_size: few
v_call: TRBV3-1
d_call: .

cdr3_nt: TGTGCCAGCAGTGCACAGGGGGCTTACGAGCAGTACTTC
cdr3_aa: CASSAQGAYEQYF
j_call: TRBJ2-7
clone_size: few
v_call: TRBV6-5
d_call: TRBD1

cdr3_nt: TGTGCCAGCAGCTTAGGACGGACTTCGAGCGGGAGGTGGAGCTCCTACAATGAGCAGTTCTTC
cdr3_aa: CASSLGRTSSGRWSSYNEQFF
j_call: TRBJ2-1
clone_size: many
v_call: TRBV11-2
d_call: TRBD2

cdr3_nt: TGTGCCAGCAGCTTCCCCGCAGGGGCGCGGGATGAAAAACTGTTTTTT
cdr3_aa: CASSFPAGARDEKLFF
j_call: TRBJ1-4
clone_size: many
v_call: TRBV7-2
d_call: .

cdr3_nt: TGCGCCAGCAGCCAGACATCAGGGGGGACTGAAGCTTTCTTT
cdr3_aa: CASSQTSGGTEAFF
j_call: TRBJ1-1
clone_size: few
v_call: TRBV4-1
d_call: TRBD1

cdr3_nt: TGCAGTGCTAGAGATGACCGGGGCTTCTCTGGAAACACCATATATTTT
cdr3_aa: CSARDDRGFSGNTIYF
j_call: TRBJ1-3
clone_size: .
v_call: TRBV20-1
d_call: .

cdr3_nt: TGTGCCACCAGTCGGTCCCGGAGCTCCTACAATGAGCAGTTCTTC
cdr3_aa: CATSRSRSSYNEQFF
j_call: TRBJ2-1
clone_size: .
v_call: TRBV24-1
d_call: .

cdr3_nt: TGTGCCAGCAGCTTATCGGGGAGTCGGACCGGGGAGCTGTTTTTT
cdr3_aa: CASSLSGSRTGELFF
j_call: TRBJ2-2
clone_size: .
v_call: TRBV7-2
d_call: .

cdr3_nt: TGTGCCAGCAGCTCGGCCGGGGATTGGGCTGAGCAGTTCTTC
cdr3_aa: CASSSAGDWAEQFF
j_call: TRBJ2-1
clone_size: many
v_call: TRBV7-3
d_call: .

cdr3_nt: TGTGCCAGCAGGGACAGGGCACGTCAGCCCCAGCATTTT
cdr3_aa: CASRDRARQPQHF
j_call: TRBJ1-5
clone_size: .
v_call: TRBV28
d_call: TRBD1

cdr3_nt: TGTGCCAGCAGTTTTGCGGCTGGGAAGACAGATACGCAGTATTTT
cdr3_aa: CASSFAAGKTDTQYF
j_call: TRBJ2-3
clone_size: many
v_call: TRBV12-3/TRBV12-4
d_call: .

cdr3_nt: TGCGCCAGCAGCCAAGATAAGTGGGGAGAGACCCAGTACTTC
cdr3_aa: CASSQDKWGETQYF
j_call: TRBJ2-5
clone_size: .
v_call: TRBV4-3
d_call: .

cdr3_nt: TGTGCCAGCAGTTTTCAAGGGTACAATCAGCCCCAGCATTTT
cdr3_aa: CASSFQGYNQPQHF
j_call: TRBJ1-5
clone_size: .
v_call: TRBV12-3/TRBV12-4
d_call: .

cdr3_nt: TGTGCCAGTAGCCTCGGGAGAGAGGTGGTAGATACGCAGTATTTT
cdr3_aa: CASSLGREVVDTQYF
j_call: TRBJ2-3
clone_size: few
v_call: TRBV19
d_call: .

cdr3_nt: TGTGCCAGCAGCTTGGTCAGGGTGGCCTCCTACAATGAGCAGTTCTTC
cdr3_aa: CASSLVRVASYNEQFF
j_call: TRBJ2-1
clone_size: .
v_call: TRBV5-4
d_call: .

cdr3_nt: TGCGCCAGCAGCCAAGATACGACAGGCGAACACACAGATACGCAGTATTTT
cdr3_aa: CASSQDTTGEHTDTQYF
j_call: TRBJ2-3
clone_size: .
v_call: TRBV4-3
d_call: .

cdr3_nt: TGCAGTGCTAGTCCCCTCCCAGGCCGGGACACACTTTACGAGCAGTACTTC
cdr3_aa: CSASPLPGRDTLYEQYF
j_call: TRBJ2-7
clone_size: .
v_call: TRBV20-1
d_call: .

cdr3_nt: TGTGCCAGCAGCTCAGACAGGGCGGTCTACAATGAGCAGTTCTTC
cdr3_aa: CASSSDRAVYNEQFF
j_call: TRBJ2-1
clone_size: .
v_call: TRBV5-5
d_call: TRBD1

cdr3_nt: TGTGCCAGCAACCGCCAGGCCGGGGAGGACACTGAAGCTTTCTTT
cdr3_aa: CASNRQAGEDTEAFF
j_call: TRBJ1-1
clone_size: many
v_call: TRBV7-2
d_call: .

cdr3_nt: TGTGCCAGCAGCCGGATCCTACTAGCGGGTAACCTCAATGAGCAGTTCTTC
cdr3_aa: CASSRILLAGNLNEQFF
j_call: TRBJ2-1
clone_size: .
v_call: TRBV6-2/TRBV6-3
d_call: TRBD2